The source of this TCR beta chain is a study of radiotherapy plus CTLA-4 blockade in lung cancer. Study-level points and caveats: Once radiotherapy plus ipilimumab had been given, TCR clones derived from tumor expanded in blood.

In its sample, this clone was seen a few times. Its cognate antigen is unknown. With ipilimumab providing CTLA-4 blockade, focal radiation was administered to patients who had chemo-refractory metastatic non-small-cell lung cancer. The germline V gene encodes CDR1 SGHDT and CDR2 YYEEEE. The CDR3 runs 17 residues. V lost 0 bases and J lost 6, with 16 bases in between. The table came from immunoSEQ multiplex PCR; TCRdb's copy has only in-frame clones and leaves some out. The sample shows roughly 90,000 clones, roughly 70% of them seen only once. This material consisted of peripheral blood, taken from a patient treated with radiotherapy plus ipilimumab. The TCR was taken from a human donor with non-small cell lung cancer that progressed on radiotherapy plus ipilimumab. V usage is TRBV5-6 and J usage is TRBJ1-6; weak D call: TRBD1 (5 bases). CDR3 in DNA: TGTGCCAGCAGCTTGGTGCCCACGGGACTGCCTAATTCACCCCTCCACTTT. Protein: CASSLVPTGLPNSPLHF.